Listed below are T cell receptor beta chains from one sample, sequenced in a study of cytomegalovirus exposure and HLA in healthy donors. Here immunoSEQ multiplex PCR was the method, and the copy in TCRdb shows in-frame clones only, minus some. The data contain 100,000 or so clones, around 84% of them singletons. The sample was PBMCs. Source of these receptors: a man younger than 45 in good health and CMV-seronegative. Both conserved end residues are part of each CDR3. Each record gives: D gene, clone size, J gene, V gene, CDR3 DNA, CDR3 protein. D genes are given only for firm matches. For some rows the clone size is stated as once, few or many, or as a class when expanded; others skip it.

D gene: TRBD2
clone size: .
J gene: TRBJ2-1
V gene: TRBV7-9
CDR3 DNA: TGTGCCAGCAGCTCAGGACTAGCGGAGAGGAGCTCCTACAATGAGCAGTTCTTC
CDR3 protein: CASSSGLAERSSYNEQFF

D gene: .
clone size: .
J gene: TRBJ2-1
V gene: TRBV7-9
CDR3 DNA: TGTGCCAGCAGCATCAGCCAGGCACCACCGGGGAATGAGCAGTTCTTC
CDR3 protein: CASSISQAPPGNEQFF

D gene: .
clone size: once
J gene: TRBJ1-3
V gene: TRBV19
CDR3 DNA: TGTGCCAGTATCGGGACTTACCCTCCCAGAAACACCATATATTTT
CDR3 protein: CASIGTYPPRNTIYF

D gene: .
clone size: .
J gene: TRBJ2-5
V gene: TRBV30
CDR3 DNA: TGTGCCTGGAGCATGGCAGTAGAGACCCAGTACTTC
CDR3 protein: CAWSMAVETQYF

D gene: TRBD1
clone size: .
J gene: TRBJ2-7
V gene: TRBV28
CDR3 DNA: TGTGCCAGCAGTAACAGACAGGGTTACGAGCAGTACTTC
CDR3 protein: CASSNRQGYEQYF

D gene: .
clone size: .
J gene: TRBJ1-4
V gene: TRBV6-4
CDR3 DNA: TGTGCCAAGCGACAGGATAATGAAAAACTGTTTTTT
CDR3 protein: CAKRQDNEKLFF

D gene: .
clone size: .
J gene: TRBJ2-7
V gene: TRBV6-5
CDR3 DNA: TGTGCCAGCAGCCGGTTCGTACAGGGTGGGTACGAGCAGTACTTC
CDR3 protein: CASSRFVQGGYEQYF

D gene: .
clone size: .
J gene: TRBJ2-7
V gene: TRBV19
CDR3 DNA: TGTGCCAGTAGTACCCCGAGGGCGTGGGGTTACGAGCAGTACTTC
CDR3 protein: CASSTPRAWGYEQYF

D gene: .
clone size: once
J gene: TRBJ2-6
V gene: TRBV6-1
CDR3 DNA: TGTGCCAGCAGACTGGAGGTCTCTGGGGCCAACGTCCTGACTTTC
CDR3 protein: CASRLEVSGANVLTF

D gene: TRBD1
clone size: .
J gene: TRBJ1-1
V gene: TRBV19
CDR3 DNA: TGTGCCAGTAAGGATGCAGGGGGCATTAGGACTGAAGCTTTCTTT
CDR3 protein: CASKDAGGIRTEAFF

D gene: .
clone size: .
J gene: TRBJ2-2
V gene: TRBV29-1
CDR3 DNA: TGCAGCGCAGGTGATGATGGCGGGGAGCTGTTTTTT
CDR3 protein: CSAGDDGGELFF

D gene: TRBD1
clone size: .
J gene: TRBJ1-1
V gene: TRBV5-4
CDR3 DNA: TGTGCCAGCAGCGCCACAGGGGTGACGGATGAAGCTTTCTTT
CDR3 protein: CASSATGVTDEAFF

D gene: .
clone size: .
J gene: TRBJ2-2
V gene: TRBV11-2
CDR3 DNA: TGTGCCAGCAGGGACAGCGCGAACACCGGGGAGCTGTTTTTT
CDR3 protein: CASRDSANTGELFF

D gene: .
clone size: .
J gene: TRBJ1-2
V gene: TRBV5-8
CDR3 DNA: TGTGCCAGCAGCCGTGGACAGCAAGGGTATGGCTACACCTTC
CDR3 protein: CASSRGQQGYGYTF

D gene: TRBD2
clone size: .
J gene: TRBJ2-7
V gene: TRBV28
CDR3 DNA: TGTGCCAGCAGATCGGGACTAGCGGGAGATTACCACGAGCAGTACTTC
CDR3 protein: CASRSGLAGDYHEQYF

D gene: .
clone size: .
J gene: TRBJ2-5
V gene: TRBV5-5
CDR3 DNA: TGTGCCGCTGCCGGGGGTATACAAGAGACCCAGTACTTC
CDR3 protein: CAAAGGIQETQYF

D gene: .
clone size: .
J gene: TRBJ2-5
V gene: TRBV7-8
CDR3 DNA: TGTGCCAGCAGCTTAAGGGTTGCGGGCCAAGAGACCCAGTACTTC
CDR3 protein: CASSLRVAGQETQYF

D gene: TRBD1
clone size: .
J gene: TRBJ1-6
V gene: TRBV6-5
CDR3 DNA: TGTGCCAGCCGGGACAGGGATCAGAACTCACCCCTCCACTTT
CDR3 protein: CASRDRDQNSPLHF

D gene: .
clone size: .
J gene: TRBJ1-5
V gene: TRBV10-3
CDR3 DNA: TGTGCCATCAGTGAGTCGGGGGGTGGTCAGCCCCAGCATTTT
CDR3 protein: CAISESGGGQPQHF

D gene: TRBD2
clone size: once
J gene: TRBJ2-5
V gene: TRBV7-9
CDR3 DNA: TGTGCCAGCAGCCGAGAGCGGGGAGAGACCCAGTACTTC
CDR3 protein: CASSRERGETQYF

D gene: TRBD1
clone size: once
J gene: TRBJ2-3
V gene: TRBV11-3
CDR3 DNA: TGTGCCAGCAGCTCCCCGGGGACAGACACAGATACGCAGTATTTT
CDR3 protein: CASSSPGTDTDTQYF

D gene: TRBD1
clone size: .
J gene: TRBJ2-7
V gene: TRBV4-3
CDR3 DNA: TGCGCCAGCAGCCAAGCCGGGACAGGGACCTACGAGCAGTACTTC
CDR3 protein: CASSQAGTGTYEQYF

D gene: TRBD1
clone size: .
J gene: TRBJ2-7
V gene: TRBV6-5
CDR3 DNA: TGTGCCAGCAGTTACGGGACAGGGGTCGAGCAGTACTTC
CDR3 protein: CASSYGTGVEQYF

D gene: TRBD1
clone size: .
J gene: TRBJ2-6
V gene: TRBV4-3
CDR3 DNA: TGCGCCAGCAGCCTGGGACAGGGGGGCTCTGGGGCCAACGTCCTGACTTTC
CDR3 protein: CASSLGQGGSGANVLTF

D gene: .
clone size: .
J gene: TRBJ1-4
V gene: TRBV30
CDR3 DNA: TGTGCCTTAGGAGGTACTGAAAAACTGTTTTTT
CDR3 protein: CALGGTEKLFF

D gene: .
clone size: .
J gene: TRBJ2-2
V gene: TRBV25-1
CDR3 DNA: TGTGCCAGCAGTGAACCCCAGAAAACCGGGGAGCTGTTTTTT
CDR3 protein: CASSEPQKTGELFF

D gene: TRBD2
clone size: .
J gene: TRBJ2-1
V gene: TRBV10-3
CDR3 DNA: TGTGCCATCAGTAGCGGGACTTACAATGAGCAGTTCTTC
CDR3 protein: CAISSGTYNEQFF

D gene: .
clone size: .
J gene: TRBJ2-7
V gene: TRBV7-2
CDR3 DNA: TGTGCCAGCAGCAGCCCCGGAGGAATGAGAAACGAGCAGTACTTC
CDR3 protein: CASSSPGGMRNEQYF

D gene: .
clone size: .
J gene: TRBJ1-1
V gene: TRBV7-8
CDR3 DNA: TGTGCCAGCAGCTTGCCAGGGGAAGCTTTCTTT
CDR3 protein: CASSLPGEAFF

D gene: TRBD1
clone size: once
J gene: TRBJ1-5
V gene: TRBV9
CDR3 DNA: TGTGCCAGCAGCGTAACAGGGGCTGAGGGTCAGCCCCAGCATTTT
CDR3 protein: CASSVTGAEGQPQHF

D gene: .
clone size: .
J gene: TRBJ1-4
V gene: TRBV6-5
CDR3 DNA: TGTGCCAGCAGTTCCTTAGTTCTGAATGAAAAACTGTTTTTT
CDR3 protein: CASSSLVLNEKLFF

D gene: .
clone size: .
J gene: TRBJ1-3
V gene: TRBV6-5
CDR3 DNA: TGTGCCAGCAGCCCGCGGGAAGATGGAAACACCATATATTTT
CDR3 protein: CASSPREDGNTIYF

D gene: TRBD2
clone size: .
J gene: TRBJ2-7
V gene: TRBV19
CDR3 DNA: TGTGCCAGTAGTATGGTAGCGGGGTCCTGGGAGCAGTACTTC
CDR3 protein: CASSMVAGSWEQYF

D gene: .
clone size: few
J gene: TRBJ2-7
V gene: TRBV6-1
CDR3 DNA: TGTGCCAGCGTGAGGGTCCGCTCCGAGCAGTACTTC
CDR3 protein: CASVRVRSEQYF

D gene: .
clone size: .
J gene: TRBJ2-2
V gene: TRBV7-2
CDR3 DNA: TGTGCCAGCAGCCCCCTCGGGGAGCTGTTTTTT
CDR3 protein: CASSPLGELFF

D gene: TRBD2
clone size: .
J gene: TRBJ2-7
V gene: TRBV6-5
CDR3 DNA: TGTGCCAGCGGGAGGGGTGATAACTACGAGCAGTACTTC
CDR3 protein: CASGRGDNYEQYF

D gene: .
clone size: .
J gene: TRBJ2-1
V gene: TRBV7-2
CDR3 DNA: TGTGCCAGCAGAGCCCTTCCCTACAATGAGCAGTTCTTC
CDR3 protein: CASRALPYNEQFF

D gene: .
clone size: .
J gene: TRBJ1-2
V gene: TRBV28
CDR3 DNA: TGTGCCAGCAGTTCGGGACTACTATATGGCTACACCTTC
CDR3 protein: CASSSGLLYGYTF

D gene: TRBD1
clone size: .
J gene: TRBJ2-5
V gene: TRBV25-1
CDR3 DNA: TGTGCCAGCAGTGATCTTCAGGGGGCGCGAGAGACCCAGTACTTC
CDR3 protein: CASSDLQGARETQYF

D gene: .
clone size: .
J gene: TRBJ2-1
V gene: TRBV6-1
CDR3 DNA: TGTGCCAGCAGTGAAGCGGAGTACAATGAGCAGTTCTTC
CDR3 protein: CASSEAEYNEQFF

D gene: TRBD1
clone size: .
J gene: TRBJ1-5
V gene: TRBV6-1
CDR3 DNA: TGTGCCAGCAGGAAGGGACAGTATAGCAATCAGCCCCAGCATTTT
CDR3 protein: CASRKGQYSNQPQHF